This T cell receptor (beta chain) came from a study of blood T cell repertoires in COVID-19. About the study: From the United States, Italy and Spain came samples of acute and convalescent COVID-19.

Cohorts were determined from participant-reported clinical history. Methods used by the authors: How many nucleated cells were present was estimated from reference gene primer amplification. Sequenced by immunoSEQ multiplex PCR; TCRdb stores in-frame clones only, minus some. The DNA was the basis for D and trimming; V, J and clone size are from that table. The table lists roughly 500,000 clones, 70% to 90% of them singletons. The CDR3 runs to 19 residues. V gave up 6 bases and J gave up 0 bases; unmatched junction bases: 15. The germline V gene encodes CDR1 SGHNT and CDR2 YYREEE (reference sequence). This clonotype originated in a woman aged 40 to 50 who had recovered from COVID-19. Material for sequencing was PBMCs or T cells enriched from blood (not recorded which). The genes are TRBV5-4 and TRBJ2-3, with 11 positions matching TRBD2. CDR3 amino acids: CASTYTRLAGTRSTDTQYF. The CDR3 nucleotides read TGTGCCAGCACCTATACTCGACTAGCGGGAACGAGAAGCACAGATACGCAGTATTTT. The entire variable domain, with the rest obtained from reference TRBV5-4 and TRBJ2-3, is as follows: ETGVTQSPTHLIKTRGQQVTLRCSSQSGHNTVSWYQQALGQGPQFIFQYYREEENGRGNFPPRFSGLQFPNYSSELNVNALELDDSALYLCASTYTRLAGTRSTDTQYFGPGTRLTVL.